This TCR beta chain was captured in a study of neoadjuvant anti-PD-1 for oral cavity cancer. Turning to the study itself: Patients without progression got a fourth dose around day 43.

Turning to this clone: Its antigen is currently unknown.

Blood libraries mostly used around 0.45 ug genomic DNA, six replicates each. Some clones are missing from TCRdb's copy, which holds only in-frame ones; the method was immunoSEQ multiplex PCR. The data hold about 14,000 clones, with about three quarters observed a single time. CDR1 is SGHDT, CDR2 YYEEEE, per germline. V was pared by 0 bases and J by 7 bases, with 22 bases between. The CDR3 contains 17 residues. The sample's time point: after neoadjuvant nivolumab, at surgical resection. These oral cavity squamous cell carcinomas were HPV-negative and locally advanced. Findings and caveats of the study: PBMC Gini-index clonality exceeded responders' in non-responders post-nivolumab.

The clonotype originates from a person aged 35-79 years with oral cavity squamous cell carcinoma. The material sequenced was PBMCs, taken after nivolumab (anti-PD-1) treatment. The chain joins TRBV5-6 to TRBJ1-2; a weak D match, TRBD1 (6 bases). The CDR3 DNA reads TGTGCCAGCAGCTTGGTGGAATCCGCTGGCTCCAGGGGTGGCTACACCTTC. Its translation: CASSLVESAGSRGGYTF.